These T cell receptor beta chains were read from a single sample in a study of beta chain features in type 1 diabetes. Libraries were prepared by immunoSEQ multiplex PCR; TCRdb keeps only in-frame clonotypes and omits some of them. This table has about 280,000 clones, over 12% appearing once. Sequenced: naive CD4+ T cells from blood. The receptors derive from a man between 18 and 29 years old with type 1 diabetes. The CDR3 runs from the conserved cysteine through the conserved F or W. D genes are given only for firm matches. The size of a clone is reported for some rows only, either as once, few or many, or as a class for expanded clones.

j_gene: TRBJ2-7; v_gene: TRBV4-2; abundance: few; d_gene: NA; CDR3aa: CASSQESRGSYEQYF; CDR3nt: TGTGCCAGCAGCCAAGAATCGCGGGGATCCTACGAGCAGTACTTC
j_gene: TRBJ1-2; v_gene: TRBV18; abundance: NA; d_gene: TRBD1; CDR3aa: CASSPHPDRASDTF; CDR3nt: TGTGCCAGCTCACCCCACCCGGACAGGGCGAGCGACACCTTC
j_gene: TRBJ2-1; v_gene: TRBV7-9; abundance: NA; d_gene: NA; CDR3aa: CASSPRQGGSYNEQFF; CDR3nt: TGTGCCAGCAGCCCGCGTCAAGGGGGATCCTACAATGAGCAGTTCTTC
j_gene: TRBJ2-1; v_gene: TRBV29-1; abundance: NA; d_gene: NA; CDR3aa: CSVGISESSYNEQFF; CDR3nt: TGCAGCGTTGGAATAAGCGAGAGCTCCTACAATGAGCAGTTCTTC
j_gene: TRBJ2-3; v_gene: TRBV7-2; abundance: NA; d_gene: NA; CDR3aa: CASSLVGSAPTDTQYF; CDR3nt: TGTGCCAGCAGCTTAGTCGGGAGCGCCCCCACAGATACGCAGTATTTT
j_gene: TRBJ2-1; v_gene: TRBV7-2; abundance: few; d_gene: NA; CDR3aa: CASSQVYNEQFF; CDR3nt: TGTGCCAGCAGCCAGGTTTACAATGAGCAGTTCTTC
j_gene: TRBJ2-5; v_gene: TRBV5-1; abundance: few; d_gene: TRBD2; CDR3aa: CASSWGLADTQETQYF; CDR3nt: TGCGCCAGCAGCTGGGGACTAGCGGATACCCAAGAGACCCAGTACTTC
j_gene: TRBJ2-1; v_gene: TRBV19; abundance: few; d_gene: NA; CDR3aa: CASSPLVPYEQFF; CDR3nt: TGTGCCAGTAGTCCCCTAGTACCCTATGAGCAGTTCTTC
j_gene: TRBJ1-1; v_gene: TRBV5-1; abundance: few; d_gene: NA; CDR3aa: CASSLGYTGPSEAFF; CDR3nt: TGCGCCAGCAGCTTGGGATACACAGGGCCTTCTGAAGCTTTCTTT
j_gene: TRBJ2-7; v_gene: TRBV7-2; abundance: NA; d_gene: NA; CDR3aa: CASSTPGFYYEQYF; CDR3nt: TGTGCCAGCAGCACCCCGGGGTTCTACTACGAGCAGTACTTC
j_gene: TRBJ2-7; v_gene: TRBV30; abundance: NA; d_gene: TRBD1; CDR3aa: CAWGDRGRSYEQYF; CDR3nt: TGTGCCTGGGGAGACAGGGGGCGCTCCTACGAGCAGTACTTC
j_gene: TRBJ1-1; v_gene: TRBV19; abundance: few; d_gene: NA; CDR3aa: CASSITQASTEAFF; CDR3nt: TGTGCCAGTAGTATAACGCAGGCGAGTACTGAAGCTTTCTTT
j_gene: TRBJ1-2; v_gene: TRBV27; abundance: NA; d_gene: NA; CDR3aa: CASASAGIGYTF; CDR3nt: TGTGCCAGCGCATCTGCAGGGATCGGCTACACCTTC
j_gene: TRBJ2-4; v_gene: TRBV5-1; abundance: few; d_gene: TRBD1; CDR3aa: CASSLLDRGLAKNIQYF; CDR3nt: TGCGCCAGCAGCTTGCTGGACAGGGGATTAGCCAAAAACATTCAGTACTTC
j_gene: TRBJ2-2; v_gene: TRBV30; abundance: few; d_gene: NA; CDR3aa: CAWNLNTGELFF; CDR3nt: TGTGCCTGGAATTTAAACACCGGGGAGCTGTTTTTT
j_gene: TRBJ1-6; v_gene: TRBV11-2; abundance: few; d_gene: NA; CDR3aa: CASNRAPLALHF; CDR3nt: TGTGCCAGCAACAGGGCCCCCTTAGCCCTCCACTTT
j_gene: TRBJ2-5; v_gene: TRBV7-9; abundance: few; d_gene: TRBD1; CDR3aa: CASSYEQGGETQYF; CDR3nt: TGTGCCAGCAGCTATGAACAGGGGGGAGAGACCCAGTACTTC
j_gene: TRBJ1-2; v_gene: TRBV6-5; abundance: once; d_gene: NA; CDR3aa: CASSAGEGGYTF; CDR3nt: TGTGCCAGCAGCGCAGGGGAGGGGGGCTACACCTTC
j_gene: TRBJ1-1; v_gene: TRBV19; abundance: few; d_gene: NA; CDR3aa: CASRDRLRRYTEAFF; CDR3nt: TGTGCCAGTAGAGATCGCTTACGGAGGTACACTGAAGCTTTCTTT
j_gene: TRBJ1-2; v_gene: TRBV7-2; abundance: few; d_gene: NA; CDR3aa: CASSPYARGGYTF; CDR3nt: TGTGCCAGCAGCCCCTACGCCCGGGGGGGCTACACCTTC
j_gene: TRBJ1-1; v_gene: TRBV7-9; abundance: few; d_gene: NA; CDR3aa: CASSLDAENTEAFF; CDR3nt: TGTGCCAGCAGCTTAGATGCGGAGAACACTGAAGCTTTCTTT
j_gene: TRBJ1-4; v_gene: TRBV18; abundance: NA; d_gene: NA; CDR3aa: CASSPSGGNEKLFF; CDR3nt: TGTGCCAGCTCACCGTCCGGAGGTAATGAAAAACTGTTTTTT
j_gene: TRBJ2-1; v_gene: TRBV7-2; abundance: NA; d_gene: TRBD2; CDR3aa: CASSLAGGLRDEQFF; CDR3nt: TGTGCCAGCAGCTTAGCGGGAGGGCTAAGGGATGAGCAGTTCTTC
j_gene: TRBJ2-7; v_gene: TRBV5-1; abundance: few; d_gene: TRBD1; CDR3aa: CASSLQGATGEQYF; CDR3nt: TGCGCCAGCAGCTTACAGGGGGCGACGGGTGAGCAGTACTTC
j_gene: TRBJ1-5; v_gene: TRBV5-8; abundance: NA; d_gene: NA; CDR3aa: CASSGSVDSGSNQPQHF; CDR3nt: TGTGCCAGCAGCGGCTCTGTAGACTCCGGCAGCAATCAGCCCCAGCATTTT
j_gene: TRBJ2-3; v_gene: TRBV5-1; abundance: NA; d_gene: NA; CDR3aa: CASSLGLGPDTQYF; CDR3nt: TGCGCCAGCAGCTTGGGGCTAGGTCCAGATACGCAGTATTTT
j_gene: TRBJ2-1; v_gene: TRBV5-8; abundance: NA; d_gene: TRBD2; CDR3aa: CASSSTVSSGSGYNEQFF; CDR3nt: TGTGCCAGCAGCTCCACGGTGTCCAGCGGGAGTGGCTACAATGAGCAGTTCTTC
j_gene: TRBJ2-1; v_gene: TRBV18; abundance: NA; d_gene: TRBD2; CDR3aa: CASSPVGLAGNEQFF; CDR3nt: TGTGCCAGCTCACCCGTCGGACTAGCTGGAAATGAGCAGTTCTTC
j_gene: TRBJ2-1; v_gene: TRBV2; abundance: few; d_gene: TRBD1; CDR3aa: CASIQGVNRNEQFF; CDR3nt: TGTGCCAGCATCCAGGGGGTAAATCGGAATGAGCAGTTCTTC
j_gene: TRBJ2-1; v_gene: TRBV9; abundance: NA; d_gene: TRBD2; CDR3aa: CASSFSGGSGAYNEQFF; CDR3nt: TGTGCCAGCAGCTTCTCGGGAGGTAGCGGAGCCTACAATGAGCAGTTCTTC
j_gene: TRBJ1-1; v_gene: TRBV30; abundance: NA; d_gene: NA; CDR3aa: CAWRRVNTEAFF; CDR3nt: TGTGCCTGGAGGAGGGTGAACACTGAAGCTTTCTTT
j_gene: TRBJ1-1; v_gene: TRBV2; abundance: NA; d_gene: NA; CDR3aa: CASSELGPGNTEAFF; CDR3nt: TGTGCCAGCAGTGAATTGGGTCCGGGGAACACTGAAGCTTTCTTT
j_gene: TRBJ2-7; v_gene: TRBV5-4; abundance: NA; d_gene: NA; CDR3aa: CASSLQGVRYEQYF; CDR3nt: TGTGCCAGCAGCTTGCAGGGTGTGAGGTACGAGCAGTACTTC
j_gene: TRBJ2-5; v_gene: TRBV2; abundance: few; d_gene: NA; CDR3aa: CASMRVGETQYF; CDR3nt: TGTGCCAGCATGAGGGTCGGAGAGACCCAGTACTTC
j_gene: TRBJ2-7; v_gene: TRBV30; abundance: few; d_gene: TRBD2; CDR3aa: CAWTVGTSYEQYF; CDR3nt: TGTGCCTGGACTGTTGGGACTAGCTATGAGCAGTACTTC
j_gene: TRBJ1-4; v_gene: TRBV20-1; abundance: NA; d_gene: NA; CDR3aa: CSATRSEKLFF; CDR3nt: TGCAGTGCTACCCGTAGTGAAAAACTGTTTTTT
j_gene: TRBJ2-7; v_gene: TRBV6-6; abundance: few; d_gene: TRBD1; CDR3aa: CASSSRQGSSYEQYF; CDR3nt: TGTGCCAGCAGTTCACGACAGGGATCTTCCTACGAGCAGTACTTC
j_gene: TRBJ2-5; v_gene: TRBV29-1; abundance: NA; d_gene: NA; CDR3aa: CSVGLRYQETQYF; CDR3nt: TGCAGCGTGGGACTCCGGTACCAAGAGACCCAGTACTTC
j_gene: TRBJ2-1; v_gene: TRBV5-6; abundance: NA; d_gene: TRBD2; CDR3aa: CASSLSVRTSGNEQFF; CDR3nt: TGTGCCAGCAGCTTGTCCGTTCGGACTAGCGGCAATGAGCAGTTCTTC
j_gene: TRBJ1-2; v_gene: TRBV4-3; abundance: NA; d_gene: TRBD1; CDR3aa: CASSQEQGDYGYTF; CDR3nt: TGCGCCAGCAGCCAAGAACAGGGGGACTATGGCTACACCTTC
j_gene: TRBJ2-5; v_gene: TRBV6-5; abundance: few; d_gene: TRBD1; CDR3aa: CASRDRGRETQYF; CDR3nt: TGTGCCAGCAGAGACAGGGGGCGGGAGACCCAGTACTTC
j_gene: TRBJ2-3; v_gene: TRBV30; abundance: NA; d_gene: NA; CDR3aa: CALGASTDTQYF; CDR3nt: TGTGCCCTAGGGGCGTCCACAGATACGCAGTATTTT
j_gene: TRBJ1-2; v_gene: TRBV5-1; abundance: few; d_gene: NA; CDR3aa: CASSLDRPEYGYTF; CDR3nt: TGCGCCAGCAGCTTGGACAGGCCCGAATATGGCTACACCTTC
j_gene: TRBJ1-2; v_gene: TRBV18; abundance: NA; d_gene: NA; CDR3aa: CASSPTAGRPNYGYTF; CDR3nt: TGTGCCAGCTCACCAACCGCAGGGCGACCTAACTATGGCTACACCTTC
j_gene: TRBJ2-7; v_gene: TRBV7-2; abundance: NA; d_gene: TRBD1; CDR3aa: CASSLDRGRGLYEQYF; CDR3nt: TGTGCCAGCAGCTTAGATAGGGGGCGCGGTCTGTACGAGCAGTACTTC
j_gene: TRBJ2-5; v_gene: TRBV29-1; abundance: few; d_gene: NA; CDR3aa: CSAGLGRETQYF; CDR3nt: TGCAGCGCCGGTCTGGGGAGAGAGACCCAGTACTTC
j_gene: TRBJ2-3; v_gene: TRBV5-1; abundance: NA; d_gene: TRBD2; CDR3aa: CASSDGTSGLTDTQYF; CDR3nt: TGCGCCAGCAGCGATGGGACTAGCGGACTAACAGATACGCAGTATTTT
j_gene: TRBJ2-5; v_gene: TRBV10-3; abundance: NA; d_gene: TRBD2; CDR3aa: CAISQPGLGETQYF; CDR3nt: TGTGCCATCAGTCAACCGGGACTAGGAGAGACCCAGTACTTC
j_gene: TRBJ1-1; v_gene: TRBV18; abundance: few; d_gene: NA; CDR3aa: CASSPYDGGQSTEAFF; CDR3nt: TGTGCCAGCTCACCATACGACGGGGGGCAATCGACTGAAGCTTTCTTT
j_gene: TRBJ2-7; v_gene: TRBV5-4; abundance: few; d_gene: NA; CDR3aa: CASSLGWGAGEQYF; CDR3nt: TGTGCCAGCAGCTTGGGATGGGGCGCAGGCGAGCAGTACTTC
j_gene: TRBJ2-2; v_gene: TRBV18; abundance: NA; d_gene: NA; CDR3aa: CASSRQDSTGELFF; CDR3nt: TGTGCCAGCTCACGTCAAGACAGCACCGGGGAGCTGTTTTTT
j_gene: TRBJ2-3; v_gene: TRBV5-4; abundance: few; d_gene: TRBD2; CDR3aa: CASSLDRGGYADTQYF; CDR3nt: TGTGCCAGCAGCTTGGACCGGGGGGGCTATGCAGATACGCAGTATTTT
j_gene: TRBJ2-5; v_gene: TRBV4-1; abundance: NA; d_gene: NA; CDR3aa: CASSRHLITETQYF; CDR3nt: TGCGCCAGCAGCCGACACCTAATTACAGAGACCCAGTACTTC
j_gene: TRBJ1-1; v_gene: TRBV7-9; abundance: NA; d_gene: TRBD1; CDR3aa: CASSRRGQGEAFF; CDR3nt: TGTGCCAGCAGCCGCCGCGGACAGGGTGAAGCTTTCTTT